A selection of T cell receptor beta chains follows, all from one sample in a study of blood T cell repertoires in COVID-19. Only in-frame clones appear in the TCRdb table, and some are missing; sequencing was by immunoSEQ multiplex PCR. The sample includes around 240,000 clones, roughly 88% seen only once; the top ten take 1.5% to 2%. Specimen: PBMCs or T cells enriched from blood (not recorded which). All receptors come from a woman aged 45-65 years who had recovered from COVID-19. The CDR3 runs from the conserved cysteine through the conserved F or W. D genes are given only for firm matches. A row's size may be missing; if present it is once, few, many or a size class.

d_gene: -; v_gene: TRBV15; j_gene: TRBJ2-1; abundance: few; CDR3nt: TGTGCCACCAGCAGAGTGCTAGCGCCTGAGCAGTTCTTC; CDR3aa: CATSRVLAPEQFF
d_gene: TRBD1; v_gene: TRBV4-1; j_gene: TRBJ2-7; abundance: once; CDR3nt: TGCGCCAGCAGCCAAGATTTGGGGGACAGGACCTACGAGCAGTACTTC; CDR3aa: CASSQDLGDRTYEQYF
d_gene: -; v_gene: TRBV4-2; j_gene: TRBJ2-1; abundance: once; CDR3nt: TGTGCCAGCAGCCAAGATATTCCGTCCTCGGAGCAGTTCTTC; CDR3aa: CASSQDIPSSEQFF
d_gene: -; v_gene: TRBV28; j_gene: TRBJ2-1; abundance: -; CDR3nt: TGTGCCAGCAGTCCGGAGGGGCTAGTTAAGGGGAATGAGCAGTTCTTC; CDR3aa: CASSPEGLVKGNEQFF
d_gene: -; v_gene: TRBV3-1/TRBV3-2; j_gene: TRBJ2-2; abundance: -; CDR3nt: TGTGCCAGCAGCCAAGGGGTCCCCAGGGGCAGCACCGGGGAGCTGTTTTTT; CDR3aa: CASSQGVPRGSTGELFF
d_gene: TRBD2; v_gene: TRBV2; j_gene: TRBJ2-7; abundance: few; CDR3nt: TGTGCCAGCAGGGAGCGGGAGGGCCCCTACGAGCAGTACTTC; CDR3aa: CASREREGPYEQYF
d_gene: TRBD1; v_gene: TRBV7-9; j_gene: TRBJ1-2; abundance: -; CDR3nt: TGTGCCAGCAGCTTAGGGGACAGAAAAATGAATGGCTACACCTTC; CDR3aa: CASSLGDRKMNGYTF
d_gene: TRBD2; v_gene: TRBV27; j_gene: TRBJ2-1; abundance: -; CDR3nt: TGTGCCAGCCGCGCGGGGGGATTATACAATGAGCAGTTCTTC; CDR3aa: CASRAGGLYNEQFF
d_gene: -; v_gene: TRBV3-1/TRBV3-2; j_gene: TRBJ1-1; abundance: -; CDR3nt: TGTGCCAGCAGCCAAGGGGGGGGCTTTCTGGGCACTGAAGCTTTCTTT; CDR3aa: CASSQGGGFLGTEAFF
d_gene: -; v_gene: TRBV15; j_gene: TRBJ2-5; abundance: -; CDR3nt: TGTGCCACCAGTTGGAGGGGTCGCGGTGGGACCCAGTACTTC; CDR3aa: CATSWRGRGGTQYF
d_gene: TRBD1; v_gene: TRBV5-6; j_gene: TRBJ1-2; abundance: -; CDR3nt: TGTGCCAGCAACTCTGGACAGGCAATTAACTATGGCTACACCTTC; CDR3aa: CASNSGQAINYGYTF
d_gene: -; v_gene: TRBV28; j_gene: TRBJ1-1; abundance: -; CDR3nt: TGTGCCAGCAGTTCACTCCCCGCTGAAGCTTTCTTT; CDR3aa: CASSSLPAEAFF
d_gene: TRBD1; v_gene: TRBV19; j_gene: TRBJ1-4; abundance: -; CDR3nt: TGTGCCAGTAGTCGAGGACAGGTCCCTATAGGGGAAAAACTGTTTTTT; CDR3aa: CASSRGQVPIGEKLFF
d_gene: TRBD1; v_gene: TRBV7-8; j_gene: TRBJ1-1; abundance: -; CDR3nt: TGTGCCAGCAGCTGGGGACAGATGAACACTGAAGCTTTCTTT; CDR3aa: CASSWGQMNTEAFF
d_gene: TRBD1; v_gene: TRBV12-5; j_gene: TRBJ1-5; abundance: -; CDR3nt: TGTGCTAGTGGTAGGGGACAGAAAAATCAGCCCCAGCATTTT; CDR3aa: CASGRGQKNQPQHF
d_gene: -; v_gene: TRBV9; j_gene: TRBJ2-6; abundance: once; CDR3nt: TGTGCCAGCAGCGTACAGGGCTCTGGGGCCAACGTCCTGACTTTC; CDR3aa: CASSVQGSGANVLTF
d_gene: -; v_gene: TRBV6-5; j_gene: TRBJ2-3; abundance: -; CDR3nt: TGTGCCAGCAGCGGACAGCCCACAGATACGCAGTATTTT; CDR3aa: CASSGQPTDTQYF
d_gene: -; v_gene: TRBV27; j_gene: TRBJ2-7; abundance: -; CDR3nt: TGTGCCAGCAGTTTTTTACAGAGCTCCTACGAGCAGTACTTC; CDR3aa: CASSFLQSSYEQYF
d_gene: TRBD2; v_gene: TRBV5-5; j_gene: TRBJ2-3; abundance: -; CDR3nt: TGTGCCAGCAGCTTGTTCGTTTCTAGCGGGAGAGGGTCTACAGATACGCAGTATTTT; CDR3aa: CASSLFVSSGRGSTDTQYF
d_gene: TRBD2; v_gene: TRBV28; j_gene: TRBJ2-1; abundance: -; CDR3nt: TGTGCCAGCAGTTTATTCTCCTCGCGGGAGATTGAGCAGTTCTTC; CDR3aa: CASSLFSSREIEQFF
d_gene: TRBD2; v_gene: TRBV5-1; j_gene: TRBJ2-3; abundance: -; CDR3nt: TGCGCCAGCAGCTTGGTCACTAGCGGGCCCACAGATACGCAGTATTTT; CDR3aa: CASSLVTSGPTDTQYF
d_gene: TRBD1; v_gene: TRBV15; j_gene: TRBJ1-5; abundance: -; CDR3nt: TGTGCCACCAGCAGAGAGAGAACGGGACAGGGCCTCAATCAGCCCCAGCATTTT; CDR3aa: CATSRERTGQGLNQPQHF
d_gene: TRBD1; v_gene: TRBV6-5; j_gene: TRBJ1-1; abundance: -; CDR3nt: TGTGCCAGCAGTTACGGCTGGCAGGGGGCGGGCACTGAAGCTTTCTTT; CDR3aa: CASSYGWQGAGTEAFF
d_gene: -; v_gene: TRBV5-1; j_gene: TRBJ2-3; abundance: once; CDR3nt: TGCGCCAGCAGCTTGCTCCCGTTGAGCACAGATACGCAGTATTTT; CDR3aa: CASSLLPLSTDTQYF
d_gene: TRBD1; v_gene: TRBV19; j_gene: TRBJ1-2; abundance: -; CDR3nt: TGTGCCAGTAGTGTCCGGGACAGGTTCCCTTTTAACTATGGCTACACCTTC; CDR3aa: CASSVRDRFPFNYGYTF
d_gene: TRBD2; v_gene: TRBV13; j_gene: TRBJ2-3; abundance: -; CDR3nt: TGTGCCAGCAGCTTAGCAGCGGGAGGGTCAGATACGCAGTATTTT; CDR3aa: CASSLAAGGSDTQYF
d_gene: TRBD1; v_gene: TRBV28; j_gene: TRBJ1-2; abundance: -; CDR3nt: TGTGCCAGCAGTTTTAGGTCCAGGGGGCGCGGTGGCTACACCTTC; CDR3aa: CASSFRSRGRGGYTF
d_gene: TRBD1; v_gene: TRBV7-2; j_gene: TRBJ2-5; abundance: -; CDR3nt: TGTGCCAGCAGCTTAGCGGGGACAGGTGAAGAGACCCAGTACTTC; CDR3aa: CASSLAGTGEETQYF
d_gene: TRBD1; v_gene: TRBV6-1; j_gene: TRBJ1-2; abundance: -; CDR3nt: TGTGCCAGCAGTGAAGGGACAGGCTATGGCTACACCTTC; CDR3aa: CASSEGTGYGYTF
d_gene: TRBD1; v_gene: TRBV5-1; j_gene: TRBJ2-7; abundance: once; CDR3nt: TGCGCCAGCAGCATTGGGACAGGGGGCTCCTACGAGCAGTACTTC; CDR3aa: CASSIGTGGSYEQYF
d_gene: TRBD1; v_gene: TRBV28; j_gene: TRBJ1-1; abundance: -; CDR3nt: TGTGCCAGCAGAGGCAACAGGGGACGGACTGAAGCTTTCTTT; CDR3aa: CASRGNRGRTEAFF
d_gene: TRBD1; v_gene: TRBV7-9; j_gene: TRBJ1-6; abundance: once; CDR3nt: TGTGCCAGCAGCCGAGGACAGGGATCACCCCTCCACTTT; CDR3aa: CASSRGQGSPLHF
d_gene: -; v_gene: TRBV6-5; j_gene: TRBJ2-6; abundance: -; CDR3nt: TGTGCCAGCAGTCAATTCTCTGGGGCCAACGTCCTGACTTTC; CDR3aa: CASSQFSGANVLTF
d_gene: TRBD1; v_gene: TRBV28; j_gene: TRBJ1-2; abundance: -; CDR3nt: TGTGCCAGCAGTTTACCAGGACAGGGGGCCACCACTATTAACTATGGCTACACCTTC; CDR3aa: CASSLPGQGATTINYGYTF
d_gene: -; v_gene: TRBV19; j_gene: TRBJ1-6; abundance: -; CDR3nt: TGTGCCAGTAGTCCAGGGGCTCAGAGCTCCTATAATTCACCCCTCCACTTT; CDR3aa: CASSPGAQSSYNSPLHF
d_gene: -; v_gene: TRBV9; j_gene: TRBJ1-1; abundance: -; CDR3nt: TGTGCCAGCAGCATACGACAGGACGGGGACACTGAAGCTTTCTTT; CDR3aa: CASSIRQDGDTEAFF
d_gene: -; v_gene: TRBV19; j_gene: TRBJ1-1; abundance: few; CDR3nt: TGTGCCAGTAGTATAGACCGGGACACTGAAGCTTTCTTT; CDR3aa: CASSIDRDTEAFF
d_gene: TRBD2; v_gene: TRBV28; j_gene: TRBJ2-7; abundance: many; CDR3nt: TGTGCCAGCACCCAGCGGGGAGCGATCTACGAGCAGTACTTC; CDR3aa: CASTQRGAIYEQYF
d_gene: TRBD1; v_gene: TRBV28; j_gene: TRBJ1-5; abundance: -; CDR3nt: TGTGCCAGCACCGAGACAGGGGGTCAGCCCCAGCATTTT; CDR3aa: CASTETGGQPQHF
d_gene: TRBD1; v_gene: TRBV19; j_gene: TRBJ2-6; abundance: -; CDR3nt: TGTGCCAGTAGTATATTTCAGGGGGCGCCGATTGGGGCCAACGTCCTGACTTTC; CDR3aa: CASSIFQGAPIGANVLTF
d_gene: -; v_gene: TRBV9; j_gene: TRBJ2-3; abundance: -; CDR3nt: TGTGCCAGCAGCGTACGTGGAGGGGGCACAGATACGCAGTATTTT; CDR3aa: CASSVRGGGTDTQYF
d_gene: -; v_gene: TRBV6-5; j_gene: TRBJ1-2; abundance: -; CDR3nt: TGTGCCAGCAGGAGTGACAGAGACTATGGCTACACCTTC; CDR3aa: CASRSDRDYGYTF